This T cell receptor beta chain came from a study of blood T cell repertoires in COVID-19. Study at large: Italy, Spain and the United States were the sources of the convalescent and acute COVID-19 samples. Nucleic acid was either cDNA or gDNA, and it came from T cells, B-cell-depleted T cells, or PBMCs.

Trimming shortened V by 1 base and J by 5 bases, and 15 bases separated the two germline ends. The CDR3 loop spans 15 amino acids. Germline V gives CDR1 SGHKS, CDR2 YYEKEE (reference sequence). This clone was recorded once. In the authors' workflow: Reference gene primers were amplified, and this amplification served to estimate nucleated cell counts. Measured with immunoSEQ multiplex PCR; TCRdb has only the in-frame clones, and not every one. That table gives V, J and clone size, and the DNA gave D and trimming. The sample contains 98,000 or so clones, about 80% of which appear only once. The sequenced sample consisted of peripheral blood. This TCR was sampled from a woman at least 80 years old with active or convalescent COVID-19. J is TRBJ1-1 and V is TRBV5-5, with a weak D call TRBD1 (6 bases). In nucleotides, the CDR3 is TGTGCCAGCAGCTTGTGGGGGGGCCGGGGGACTGAAGCTTTCTTT. It codes for CASSLWGGRGTEAFF.